This is a list of T cell receptor beta chains from one sample in a study of identical twins. TCRdb re-derived calls from the 5' RACE reads in MiXCR, one entry per CDR3 protein. The table has 420,000 or so distinct CDR3 sequences, less than 20% seen once. What was sequenced was naive T cells sorted from blood. The receptors shown here come from a man between 45 and 60 years old in good health. CDR3s include the opening cysteine and the closing phenylalanine or tryptophan. Each record gives: CDR3 protein, CDR3 DNA, J gene, CDR3 length, V gene, D gene, clone size. A D gene is named only where the DNA matches it firmly. Part of the rows lack a size; the others show once, few, many or a class for expanded clones.

cdr3_aa: CASSITYGGIGEQYF; cdr3_nt: TGTGCCAGCAGCATTACATACGGGGGGATCGGCGAGCAGTACTTC; j_call: TRBJ2-7; cdr3_length: 15; v_call: TRBV9; d_call: TRBD2; clone_size: few
cdr3_aa: CASSGTAWTGYTF; cdr3_nt: TGTGCCAGCAGTGGGACGGCCTGGACGGGCTACACCTTC; j_call: TRBJ1-2; cdr3_length: 13; v_call: TRBV12-3/TRBV12-4; d_call: NA; clone_size: few
cdr3_aa: CATSRRSSSYNEQFF; cdr3_nt: TGTGCCACCAGCAGACGATCGAGCTCCTACAATGAGCAGTTCTTC; j_call: TRBJ2-1; cdr3_length: 15; v_call: TRBV15; d_call: NA; clone_size: many
cdr3_aa: CASSGLGTLLGGYTF; cdr3_nt: TGTGCCAGCAGTGGACTCGGGACCCTATTGGGCGGCTACACCTTC; j_call: TRBJ1-2; cdr3_length: 15; v_call: TRBV25-1; d_call: NA; clone_size: many
cdr3_aa: CASSEQPLEQYF; cdr3_nt: TGTGCCAGCAGTGAACAACCGCTCGAGCAGTACTTC; j_call: TRBJ2-7; cdr3_length: 12; v_call: TRBV2; d_call: NA; clone_size: many
cdr3_aa: CASSSDYGQYF; cdr3_nt: TGTGCCAGCAGTTCCGATTACGGGCAGTACTTC; j_call: TRBJ2-7; cdr3_length: 11; v_call: TRBV28; d_call: NA; clone_size: NA
cdr3_aa: CASSYSYSQGGETQYF; cdr3_nt: TGTGCCAGCAGTTACTCCTACTCGCAGGGCGGGGAGACCCAGTACTTC; j_call: TRBJ2-5; cdr3_length: 16; v_call: TRBV6-5; d_call: NA; clone_size: few
cdr3_aa: CASSYSPTGVGYEQYF; cdr3_nt: TGTGCCAGCAGTTACTCCCCGACAGGGGTGGGCTACGAGCAGTACTTC; j_call: TRBJ2-7; cdr3_length: 16; v_call: TRBV6-5; d_call: TRBD1; clone_size: few
cdr3_aa: CASSARTGSTEAFF; cdr3_nt: TGTGCCAGCAGCGCCCGAACCGGGAGCACTGAAGCTTTCTTT; j_call: TRBJ1-1; cdr3_length: 14; v_call: TRBV6-1; d_call: NA; clone_size: NA
cdr3_aa: CATVAYNEQFF; cdr3_nt: TGTGCGACCGTAGCCTACAATGAGCAGTTCTTC; j_call: TRBJ2-1; cdr3_length: 11; v_call: TRBV28; d_call: NA; clone_size: NA
cdr3_aa: CASSKLAGDNEQFF; cdr3_nt: TGTGCCAGCAGCAAACTAGCGGGGGACAATGAGCAGTTCTTC; j_call: TRBJ2-1; cdr3_length: 14; v_call: TRBV9; d_call: TRBD2; clone_size: few
cdr3_aa: CASSQDGSRREAFF; cdr3_nt: TGCGCCAGCAGCCAAGATGGGAGTAGAAGAGAAGCTTTCTTT; j_call: TRBJ1-1; cdr3_length: 14; v_call: TRBV4-1; d_call: NA; clone_size: NA
cdr3_aa: CSGFVSGANVLTF; cdr3_nt: TGCAGCGGATTCGTCTCTGGGGCCAACGTCCTGACTTTC; j_call: TRBJ2-6; cdr3_length: 13; v_call: TRBV29-1; d_call: NA; clone_size: many
cdr3_aa: CASSNGGATRETQYF; cdr3_nt: TGTGCCAGCAGTAACGGGGGGGCTACAAGGGAGACCCAGTACTTC; j_call: TRBJ2-5; cdr3_length: 15; v_call: TRBV28; d_call: TRBD2; clone_size: few
cdr3_aa: CASSTVPDPREDIGANVLTF; cdr3_nt: TGTGCCAGCAGTACTGTGCCCGACCCCAGGGAAGATATTGGGGCCAACGTCCTGACTTTC; j_call: TRBJ2-6; cdr3_length: 20; v_call: TRBV6-2/TRBV6-3; d_call: NA; clone_size: NA
cdr3_aa: CSARNGRGIYGYTF; cdr3_nt: TGCAGTGCTAGAAACGGCAGGGGAATCTATGGCTACACCTTC; j_call: TRBJ1-2; cdr3_length: 14; v_call: TRBV20-1; d_call: NA; clone_size: many
cdr3_aa: CSARSAAGSSYEQYF; cdr3_nt: TGCAGTGCTAGGAGCGCGGCAGGGTCATCCTACGAGCAGTACTTC; j_call: TRBJ2-7; cdr3_length: 15; v_call: TRBV20-1; d_call: NA; clone_size: NA
cdr3_aa: CASTATWATEAFF; cdr3_nt: TGTGCCAGCACTGCTACTTGGGCCACTGAAGCTTTCTTT; j_call: TRBJ1-1; cdr3_length: 13; v_call: TRBV27; d_call: NA; clone_size: few
cdr3_aa: CATSRGPNSNQPQHF; cdr3_nt: TGTGCCACCAGCAGAGGTCCGAATAGCAATCAGCCCCAGCATTTT; j_call: TRBJ1-5; cdr3_length: 15; v_call: TRBV15; d_call: NA; clone_size: few
cdr3_aa: CSGMIRDNEQFF; cdr3_nt: TGCAGCGGGATGATCCGGGACAATGAGCAGTTCTTC; j_call: TRBJ2-1; cdr3_length: 12; v_call: TRBV29-1; d_call: NA; clone_size: NA
cdr3_aa: CASYGATGTYEQYF; cdr3_nt: TGTGCCAGCTACGGAGCGACAGGGACCTACGAGCAGTACTTC; j_call: TRBJ2-7; cdr3_length: 14; v_call: TRBV28; d_call: TRBD1; clone_size: many
cdr3_aa: CASRTGGWETQYF; cdr3_nt: TGTGCCAGTCGTACGGGGGGCTGGGAGACCCAGTACTTC; j_call: TRBJ2-5; cdr3_length: 13; v_call: TRBV12-3/TRBV12-4; d_call: NA; clone_size: few
cdr3_aa: CASSQDLAGGSTDTQYF; cdr3_nt: TGTGCCAGCAGCCAAGATCTAGCGGGAGGAAGCACAGATACGCAGTATTTT; j_call: TRBJ2-3; cdr3_length: 17; v_call: TRBV4-2; d_call: TRBD2; clone_size: NA
cdr3_aa: CASRPRGNTGELFF; cdr3_nt: TGTGCCAGCAGGCCTCGGGGCAACACCGGGGAGCTGTTTTTT; j_call: TRBJ2-2; cdr3_length: 14; v_call: TRBV6-1; d_call: NA; clone_size: few
cdr3_aa: CASSRQDRVVKNIQYF; cdr3_nt: TGTGCCAGCAGTCGACAGGACAGGGTGGTCAAAAACATTCAGTACTTC; j_call: TRBJ2-4; cdr3_length: 16; v_call: TRBV28; d_call: TRBD1; clone_size: NA
cdr3_aa: CAISRGNTEAFF; cdr3_nt: TGTGCCATCAGCCGGGGGAACACTGAAGCTTTCTTT; j_call: TRBJ1-1; cdr3_length: 12; v_call: TRBV10-3; d_call: NA; clone_size: NA
cdr3_aa: CASSQGGAHYGYTF; cdr3_nt: TGCGCCAGCAGCCAAGGGGGGGCTCATTATGGCTACACCTTC; j_call: TRBJ1-2; cdr3_length: 14; v_call: TRBV4-1; d_call: NA; clone_size: NA
cdr3_aa: CSVVMTGRAFF; cdr3_nt: TGCAGCGTTGTCATGACAGGCCGAGCTTTCTTT; j_call: TRBJ1-1; cdr3_length: 11; v_call: TRBV29-1; d_call: NA; clone_size: NA
cdr3_aa: CASSLQTGRSPLHF; cdr3_nt: TGTGCCAGCAGTTTACAGACAGGGCGCTCACCCCTCCACTTT; j_call: TRBJ1-6; cdr3_length: 14; v_call: TRBV28; d_call: TRBD1; clone_size: NA
cdr3_aa: CASSLTRQGLNTEAFF; cdr3_nt: TGTGCCAGCAGCTTAACGAGACAGGGCCTGAACACTGAAGCTTTCTTT; j_call: TRBJ1-1; cdr3_length: 16; v_call: TRBV7-8; d_call: TRBD1; clone_size: NA
cdr3_aa: CSANGQLAGGGSYEQYF; cdr3_nt: TGCAGTGCTAACGGGCAACTAGCGGGAGGCGGCTCCTACGAGCAGTACTTC; j_call: TRBJ2-7; cdr3_length: 17; v_call: TRBV20-1; d_call: TRBD2; clone_size: many
cdr3_aa: CSAPGPGSYNEQFF; cdr3_nt: TGCAGTGCCCCGGGACCCGGCTCCTACAATGAGCAGTTCTTC; j_call: TRBJ2-1; cdr3_length: 14; v_call: TRBV20-1; d_call: NA; clone_size: NA
cdr3_aa: CASRPRANTDTQYF; cdr3_nt: TGTGCCAGCAGGCCTCGGGCAAACACAGATACGCAGTATTTT; j_call: TRBJ2-3; cdr3_length: 14; v_call: TRBV7-8; d_call: NA; clone_size: few
cdr3_aa: CASSLVRAMNTEAFF; cdr3_nt: TGCGCCAGCAGCTTGGTACGGGCCATGAACACTGAAGCTTTCTTT; j_call: TRBJ1-1; cdr3_length: 15; v_call: TRBV5-1; d_call: NA; clone_size: NA
cdr3_aa: CASSPPGGRNTGELFF; cdr3_nt: TGCGCCAGCAGCCCCCCTGGGGGCCGGAACACCGGGGAGCTGTTTTTT; j_call: TRBJ2-2; cdr3_length: 16; v_call: TRBV5-1; d_call: NA; clone_size: NA
cdr3_aa: CASMGREGQETQYF; cdr3_nt: TGTGCCAGCATGGGGCGGGAGGGCCAAGAGACCCAGTACTTC; j_call: TRBJ2-5; cdr3_length: 14; v_call: TRBV6-1; d_call: TRBD2; clone_size: NA
cdr3_aa: CSAREMGAEAFF; cdr3_nt: TGCAGTGCTAGAGAGATGGGGGCTGAAGCTTTCTTT; j_call: TRBJ1-1; cdr3_length: 12; v_call: TRBV20-1; d_call: NA; clone_size: few
cdr3_aa: CASSPWQGNEKLFF; cdr3_nt: TGTGCCAGCAGTCCGTGGCAGGGAAATGAAAAACTGTTTTTT; j_call: TRBJ1-4; cdr3_length: 14; v_call: TRBV27; d_call: NA; clone_size: NA
cdr3_aa: CASSLGWGRTEAFF; cdr3_nt: TGTGCCAGCAGCTTGGGTTGGGGCAGAACTGAAGCTTTCTTT; j_call: TRBJ1-1; cdr3_length: 14; v_call: TRBV5-5; d_call: NA; clone_size: NA
cdr3_aa: CASSRVLSSYNEQFF; cdr3_nt: TGTGCCAGCAGCCGGGTTCTGAGCTCCTACAATGAGCAGTTCTTC; j_call: TRBJ2-1; cdr3_length: 15; v_call: TRBV5-6; d_call: NA; clone_size: few
cdr3_aa: CASSLALGELFF; cdr3_nt: TGTGCCAGCAGCTTAGCGCTCGGGGAGCTGTTTTTT; j_call: TRBJ2-2; cdr3_length: 12; v_call: TRBV7-8; d_call: NA; clone_size: few
cdr3_aa: CASSATGTSGTYEQYF; cdr3_nt: TGTGCCAGCAGCGCAACCGGGACTAGCGGGACCTACGAGCAGTACTTC; j_call: TRBJ2-7; cdr3_length: 16; v_call: TRBV28; d_call: TRBD2; clone_size: many
cdr3_aa: CASSLRAWEQYF; cdr3_nt: TGTGCCAGCAGCTTGCGGGCTTGGGAGCAGTACTTC; j_call: TRBJ2-7; cdr3_length: 12; v_call: TRBV7-9; d_call: NA; clone_size: NA
cdr3_aa: CASSFSANTEAFF; cdr3_nt: TGTGCCAGCAGTTTCTCGGCGAACACTGAAGCTTTCTTT; j_call: TRBJ1-1; cdr3_length: 13; v_call: TRBV27; d_call: NA; clone_size: NA
cdr3_aa: CASSAGQGVRTYQETQYF; cdr3_nt: TGTGCCAGCAGCGCGGGACAGGGTGTAAGGACGTACCAAGAGACCCAGTACTTC; j_call: TRBJ2-5; cdr3_length: 18; v_call: TRBV11-1; d_call: TRBD1; clone_size: many